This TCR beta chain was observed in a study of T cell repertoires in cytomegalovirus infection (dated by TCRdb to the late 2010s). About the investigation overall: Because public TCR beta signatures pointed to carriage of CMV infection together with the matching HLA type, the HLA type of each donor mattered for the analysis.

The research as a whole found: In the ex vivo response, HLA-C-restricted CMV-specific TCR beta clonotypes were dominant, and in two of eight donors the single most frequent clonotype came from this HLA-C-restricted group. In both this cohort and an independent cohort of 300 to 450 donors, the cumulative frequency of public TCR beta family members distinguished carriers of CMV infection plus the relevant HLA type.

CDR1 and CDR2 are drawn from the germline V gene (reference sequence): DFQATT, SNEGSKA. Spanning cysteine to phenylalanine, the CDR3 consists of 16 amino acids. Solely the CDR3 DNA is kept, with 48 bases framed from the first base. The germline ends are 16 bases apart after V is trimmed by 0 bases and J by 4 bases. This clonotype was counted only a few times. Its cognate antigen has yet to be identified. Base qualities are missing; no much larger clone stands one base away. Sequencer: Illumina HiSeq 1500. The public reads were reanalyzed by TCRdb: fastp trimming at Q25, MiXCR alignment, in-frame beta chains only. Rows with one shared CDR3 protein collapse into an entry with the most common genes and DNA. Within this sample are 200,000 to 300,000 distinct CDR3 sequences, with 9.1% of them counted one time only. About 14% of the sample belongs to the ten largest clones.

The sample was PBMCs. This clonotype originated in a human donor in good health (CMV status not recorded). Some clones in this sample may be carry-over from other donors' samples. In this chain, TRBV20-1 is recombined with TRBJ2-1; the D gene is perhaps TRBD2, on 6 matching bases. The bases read TGCAGTGCTAGAGAGACTGGATTGCGGGAATACAATGAGCAGTTCTTC. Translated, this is CSARETGLREYNEQFF.